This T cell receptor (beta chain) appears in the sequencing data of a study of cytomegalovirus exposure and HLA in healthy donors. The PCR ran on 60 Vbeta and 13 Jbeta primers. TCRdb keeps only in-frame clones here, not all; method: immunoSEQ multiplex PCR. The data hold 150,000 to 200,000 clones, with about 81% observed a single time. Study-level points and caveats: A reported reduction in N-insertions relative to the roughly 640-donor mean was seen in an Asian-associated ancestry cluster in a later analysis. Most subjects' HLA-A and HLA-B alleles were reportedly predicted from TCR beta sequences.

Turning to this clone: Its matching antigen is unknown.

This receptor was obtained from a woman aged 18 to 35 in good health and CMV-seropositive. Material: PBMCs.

CDR3 in amino acids: CASSLLRLQGYQETQYF. The CDR3 DNA reads TGTGCCAGCAGCTTATTACGTCTACAGGGGTACCAAGAGACCCAGTACTTC. This rearrangement joins TRBV7-9 to TRBJ2-5; 7 bases fit TRBD1. Germline V gives CDR1 SEHNR, CDR2 FQNEAQ (reference sequence). This CDR3 region has 17 residues. Losses at the gene ends were 2 bases for V and 0 bases for J; bases not matched to a gene: 9.